There are many counts of the clone carrying this T cell receptor (beta chain). What it binds is not known. The record originates from a study of T cells in Graves' hyperthyroidism and ophthalmopathy. Findings and caveats of the study: Most expanded thyroid clonotypes above 0.001 also appeared in blood.

Regions amplified from RNA transcripts were the TCR beta CDR3 regions. Using the HTBI primer set, a first-round RT-PCR was run on the TCR CDR3. TCRdb re-called the multiplex PCR reads with MiXCR, one entry per CDR3 protein. The sample consists of hundreds of thousands of distinct CDR3 sequences, around 13% of them appearing once. What was sequenced was blood. The clonotype originates from a woman in her late teens or twenties with Graves' hyperthyroidism.

In DNA form, the CDR3 reads TGTGCCAGCAGTTTAGACCCCGAAATATATGAGCAGTACTTC. Protein: CASSLDPEIYEQYF. The chain carries TRBV28 and TRBJ2-7; D gene unclear. Germline lookup yields CDR1 MDHEN and CDR2 SYDVKM. The V end was cut by 2 bases, the J end by 7 bases, with 15 bases between. This CDR3 is built from 14 residues.